This TCR beta chain came from a study of T cell responses to AZD1222 COVID-19 vaccine. Notes on the study in general: In a largely white British group with more females than males, clonal diversity was possibly underestimated. At 160-218 and 743-854, vaccine-associated CD4 TCRs were dominant, and they spanned spike.

Trimming shortened V by 4 bases and J by 2 bases, and 13 bases separated the two germline ends. Germline V gives CDR1 SGHRS, CDR2 YFSETQ. The CDR3 loop spans 14 amino acids. This clone was recorded once. Its antigen is still unknown. Some clones are missing from TCRdb's copy, which holds only in-frame ones; the method was immunoSEQ multiplex PCR. The sample contains more than 120,000 clones, roughly 90% of which appear only once. The source was peripheral blood, collected 28 days after the second AZD1222 dose. The sequence was obtained from an adult who received the AZD1222 COVID-19 vaccine. The genes are TRBV5-1 and TRBJ2-7; TRBD1 or TRBD2 may be the D gene (5 bases each). This chain's CDR3 is CASSVRDRPYEQYF. CDR3 sequence (DNA): TGCGCCAGCAGCGTCCGGGACCGGCCCTACGAGCAGTACTTC.